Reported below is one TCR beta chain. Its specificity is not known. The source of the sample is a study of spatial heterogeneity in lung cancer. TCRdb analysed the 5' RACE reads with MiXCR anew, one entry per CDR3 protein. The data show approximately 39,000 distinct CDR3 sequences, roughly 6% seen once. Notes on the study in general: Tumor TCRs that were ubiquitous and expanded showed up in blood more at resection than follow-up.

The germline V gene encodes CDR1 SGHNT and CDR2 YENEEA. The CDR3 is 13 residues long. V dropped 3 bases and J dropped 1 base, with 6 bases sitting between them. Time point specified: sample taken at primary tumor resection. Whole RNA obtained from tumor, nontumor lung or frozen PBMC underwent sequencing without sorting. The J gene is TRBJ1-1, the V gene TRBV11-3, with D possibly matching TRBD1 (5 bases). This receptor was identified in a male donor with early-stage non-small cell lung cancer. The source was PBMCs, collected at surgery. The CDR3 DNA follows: TGTGCCAGCAGCTTTACAGGGAACACTGAAGCTTTCTTT. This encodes CASSFTGNTEAFF.